The TCR beta chain under discussion was sequenced for a study of blood T cell repertoires in COVID-19. About the study: The origin of the acute and convalescent COVID-19 samples was the United States, Italy and Spain. The cDNA or gDNA used as material had been derived from T cells, B-cell-depleted T cells, or PBMCs.

Trimming removed 4 bases at V and 1 base at J, with 5 bases between. Looked up from germline, CDR1 is GTSNPN and CDR2 is SVGIG (reference sequence). This CDR3 contains 12 residues. This clone was seen just once. Per the study methods: It was from reference gene primer amplification that nucleated cell counts were estimated. The table came from immunoSEQ multiplex PCR; TCRdb's copy has only in-frame clones and leaves some out. V and J calls and clone size come straight from that table; D and trimming were deduced from the DNA. The sample holds approximately 52,000 clones; 91% are singletons and the top ten take around 3.1%.

The rearrangement joins TRBV30 to TRBJ1-3; D is unclear. Material: peripheral blood. The sequence was obtained from a man over 45 with acute or convalescent COVID-19. The CDR3 loop is CAWIPSGNTIYF. In DNA, the CDR3 is TGTGCCTGGATTCCATCTGGAAACACCATATATTTT.